The rows below give T cell receptor beta chains drawn from one sample of a study of blood T cell repertoires in COVID-19. This table comes from immunoSEQ multiplex PCR, and its TCRdb copy is limited to in-frame clones, with some not included. This sample carries roughly 160,000 clones, 82% of them seen once, and the ten largest clones take over 9.5%. The sample taken for sequencing was peripheral blood. These receptors were collected from a woman of 80 years or more with active or convalescent COVID-19. Both conserved end residues are part of each CDR3. A D gene is named only where the DNA matches it firmly. A clone size is listed for some rows: how often the clone was seen (once, few, many), or a class if it is expanded.

>TRBV6-5|-|TRBJ1-2|-
CASSLTGTRVGYTF
TGTGCCAGCAGCTTAACCGGGACAAGGGTGGGCTACACCTTC
>TRBV5-1|TRBD2|TRBJ2-5|few
CASSLELAGQETQYF
TGCGCCAGCAGCTTGGAACTAGCGGGTCAAGAGACCCAGTACTTC
>TRBV24-1|TRBD1|TRBJ2-5|-
CATSDSGTGGGETQYF
TGTGCCACCAGTGATTCCGGGACAGGGGGCGGGGAGACCCAGTACTTC
>TRBV5-1|TRBD1|TRBJ2-1|-
CASSPGRDRGNEQFF
TGCGCCAGCAGCCCGGGGAGGGACAGGGGGAATGAGCAGTTCTTC
>TRBV19|-|TRBJ2-1|-
CASTTAPGAPYNEQFF
TGTGCCAGTACTACCGCTCCAGGGGCTCCATACAATGAGCAGTTCTTC
>TRBV28|-|TRBJ1-2|-
CASSLSGAPGYTF
TGTGCCAGCAGTTTGTCAGGGGCGCCAGGCTACACCTTC
>TRBV14|-|TRBJ1-1|-
CASSQVRGSTEAFF
TGTGCCAGCAGCCAAGTTCGGGGTTCCACTGAAGCTTTCTTT
>TRBV27|TRBD1|TRBJ2-5|-
CASSLGGYRGAQYF
TGTGCCAGCAGTTTAGGAGGGTACAGGGGGGCCCAGTACTTC
>TRBV10-3|TRBD2|TRBJ2-1|-
CAISEDRAGGYNEQFF
TGTGCCATCAGTGAGGATAGAGCGGGGGGTTACAATGAGCAGTTCTTC
>TRBV3-1/TRBV3-2|TRBD1|TRBJ2-2|-
CASSLRQGTNTGELFF
TGTGCCAGCAGCTTAAGACAGGGAACGAACACCGGGGAGCTGTTTTTT
>TRBV24-1|TRBD1|TRBJ2-5|few
CATSDSLDRGETQYF
TGTGCCACCAGTGATTCCCTGGACAGGGGAGAGACCCAGTACTTC
>TRBV5-1|TRBD1|TRBJ1-5|-
CASSRGTGGLNQPQHF
TGCGCCAGCAGCAGAGGGACAGGGGGCCTCAATCAGCCCCAGCATTTT
>TRBV25-1|TRBD1|TRBJ2-5|-
CASSGGQGPQETQYF
TGTGCCAGCAGTGGGGGACAGGGGCCACAAGAGACCCAGTACTTC
>TRBV15|-|TRBJ1-4|-
CATSRGLFEKLFF
TGTGCCACCAGCAGGGGACTCTTCGAAAAACTGTTTTTT
>TRBV5-6|-|TRBJ1-5|-
CASSFGAGTSNQPQHF
TGTGCCAGCAGCTTTGGTGCAGGTACAAGCAATCAGCCCCAGCATTTT
>TRBV5-4|-|TRBJ1-1|-
CASSASRGNTEAFF
TGTGCCAGCAGCGCAAGTCGGGGAAACACTGAAGCTTTCTTT
>TRBV5-5|-|TRBJ2-1|-
CASSLAQSYNEQFF
TGTGCCAGCAGCTTGGCACAAAGCTACAATGAGCAGTTCTTC
>TRBV27|-|TRBJ1-1|-
CASKRGGDTEAFF
TGTGCCAGCAAAAGGGGGGGGGACACTGAAGCTTTCTTT
>TRBV9|TRBD2|TRBJ2-3|-
CASSLRTSGTDTQYF
TGTGCCAGCAGCCTAAGGACTAGCGGTACAGATACGCAGTATTTT
>TRBV12-3/TRBV12-4|TRBD1|TRBJ1-2|-
CASSLKGAKGYTF
TGTGCCAGCAGTTTGAAGGGGGCGAAAGGCTACACCTTC
>TRBV9|TRBD1|TRBJ2-7|-
CASSMGQGLYEQYF
TGTGCCAGCAGCATGGGACAGGGTCTGTACGAGCAGTACTTC
>TRBV2|TRBD1|TRBJ2-2|few
CASSNRGTGELFF
TGTGCCAGCAGTAACAGGGGCACCGGGGAGCTGTTTTTT
>TRBV3-1/TRBV3-2|-|TRBJ2-7|-
CASSQEVGSSSLRGEQYF
TGTGCCAGCAGCCAAGAGGTCGGGTCCTCGTCTCTCAGGGGCGAGCAGTACTTC
>TRBV29-1|TRBD1|TRBJ2-3|-
CSAFRTGHTDTQYF
TGCAGCGCGTTCCGGACAGGGCACACAGATACGCAGTATTTT
>TRBV7-3|-|TRBJ2-5|-
CASSPVGAAQETQYF
TGTGCCAGCAGCCCCGTGGGGGCGGCTCAAGAGACCCAGTACTTC
>TRBV5-4|TRBD2|TRBJ2-5|-
CASSPTGGYQETQYF
TGTGCCAGCAGCCCGACGGGGGGATACCAAGAGACCCAGTACTTC
>TRBV7-2|TRBD2|TRBJ2-1|-
CASSSRGLVEFF
TGTGCCAGCAGCTCTAGGGGACTAGTCGAGTTCTTC
>TRBV11-3|TRBD2|TRBJ2-1|-
CASSRLAAYNEQFF
TGTGCCAGCAGCCGACTAGCGGCTTACAATGAGCAGTTCTTC
>TRBV19|TRBD1|TRBJ1-6|-
CASSTLWTGRNSPLHF
TGTGCCAGTAGTACCCTGTGGACAGGGAGGAATTCACCCCTCCACTTT
>TRBV5-5|-|TRBJ2-7|-
CASSLARGDEQYF
TGTGCCAGCAGCTTGGCGCGCGGGGACGAGCAGTACTTC
>TRBV6-5|TRBD2|TRBJ2-3|few
CASSSPGLAGGGTQYF
TGTGCCAGCAGTTCCCCGGGACTAGCGGGAGGAGGTACGCAGTATTTT
>TRBV6-4|-|TRBJ1-1|-
CASSVDMSTEAFF
TGTGCCAGCAGTGTGGACATGAGCACTGAAGCTTTCTTT
>TRBV28|-|TRBJ1-2|-
CASNLWGVGGTYGYTF
TGTGCCAGCAACTTGTGGGGAGTCGGGGGAACCTATGGCTACACCTTC
>TRBV28|TRBD2|TRBJ2-1|-
CASSSPGLADYNEQFF
TGTGCCAGCAGTTCACCAGGACTAGCGGACTACAATGAGCAGTTCTTC
>TRBV27|-|TRBJ2-3|-
CASSFYPPIDTQYF
TGTGCCAGCAGTTTCTATCCCCCCATAGATACGCAGTATTTT
>TRBV3-1/TRBV3-2|-|TRBJ2-7|few
CASSQNLALKTYEQYF
TGTGCCAGCAGCCAAAACCTAGCGTTAAAGACCTACGAGCAGTACTTC
>TRBV5-5|-|TRBJ1-1|-
CASSLVGGNTEAFF
TGTGCCAGCAGCTTGGTCGGGGGAAACACTGAAGCTTTCTTT
>TRBV30|-|TRBJ2-3|-
CARDDGQFTDTQYF
TGTGCCCGGGACGATGGGCAGTTCACAGATACGCAGTATTTT
>TRBV20-1|TRBD2|TRBJ2-3|-
CSASPPRAGGFTDTQYF
TGCAGTGCTAGTCCCCCCAGAGCGGGAGGGTTCACAGATACGCAGTATTTT
>TRBV7-9|TRBD1|TRBJ1-1|few
CASSSPTGLNTEAFF
TGTGCCAGCAGCTCTCCGACAGGGTTGAACACTGAAGCTTTCTTT
>TRBV18|-|TRBJ1-3|-
CASSMEASGNTIYF
TGTGCCAGCTCAATGGAGGCCTCTGGAAACACCATATATTTT
>TRBV29-1|-|TRBJ1-1|-
CSALPPSTEAFF
TGCAGCGCCCTACCCCCTAGCACTGAAGCTTTCTTT
>TRBV3-1/TRBV3-2|-|TRBJ1-1|-
CASSQDVGAEAFF
TGTGCCAGCAGCCAAGATGTGGGAGCTGAAGCTTTCTTT
>TRBV28|TRBD1|TRBJ1-6|few
CASSQRALTGGSPLHF
TGTGCCAGCAGCCAAAGGGCCCTGACAGGGGGCTCACCCCTCCACTTT
>TRBV3-1/TRBV3-2|-|TRBJ1-5|-
CASSQGGAGNQPQHF
TGTGCCAGCAGCCAAGGGGGAGCGGGCAATCAGCCCCAGCATTTT
>TRBV11-2|TRBD2|TRBJ2-7|-
CASSHSGRSTYEQYF
TGTGCCAGCAGCCATAGCGGGAGGTCCACCTACGAGCAGTACTTC
>TRBV7-9|TRBD2|TRBJ2-7|-
CASSPILATNYEQYF
TGTGCCAGCAGCCCAATACTAGCGACAAACTACGAGCAGTACTTC
>TRBV6-4|-|TRBJ1-5|-
CASTSRDQPQHF
TGTGCCAGCACGTCGAGAGATCAGCCCCAGCATTTT
>TRBV19|TRBD2|TRBJ2-1|-
CASSIDLAASGYNEQFF
TGTGCCAGTAGTATAGATCTGGCGGCTAGCGGTTACAATGAGCAGTTCTTC